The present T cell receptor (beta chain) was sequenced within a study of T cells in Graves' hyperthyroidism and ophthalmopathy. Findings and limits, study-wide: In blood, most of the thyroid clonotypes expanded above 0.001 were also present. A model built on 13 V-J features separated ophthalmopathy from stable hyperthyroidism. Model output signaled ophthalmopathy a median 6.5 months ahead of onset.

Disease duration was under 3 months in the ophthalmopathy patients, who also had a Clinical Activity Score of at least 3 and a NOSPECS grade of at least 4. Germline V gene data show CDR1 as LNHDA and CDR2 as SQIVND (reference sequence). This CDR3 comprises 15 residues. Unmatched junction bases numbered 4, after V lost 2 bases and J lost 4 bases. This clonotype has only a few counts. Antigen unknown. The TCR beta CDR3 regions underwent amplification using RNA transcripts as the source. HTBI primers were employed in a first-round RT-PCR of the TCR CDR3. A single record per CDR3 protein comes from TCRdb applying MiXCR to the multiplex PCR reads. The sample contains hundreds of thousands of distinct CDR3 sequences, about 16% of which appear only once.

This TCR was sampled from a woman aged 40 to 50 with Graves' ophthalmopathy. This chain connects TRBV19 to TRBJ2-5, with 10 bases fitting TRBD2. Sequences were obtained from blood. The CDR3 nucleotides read TGTGCCAGTAGTATACTAGCGGGAGAAGGAGAGACCCAGTACTTC. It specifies CASSILAGEGETQYF.